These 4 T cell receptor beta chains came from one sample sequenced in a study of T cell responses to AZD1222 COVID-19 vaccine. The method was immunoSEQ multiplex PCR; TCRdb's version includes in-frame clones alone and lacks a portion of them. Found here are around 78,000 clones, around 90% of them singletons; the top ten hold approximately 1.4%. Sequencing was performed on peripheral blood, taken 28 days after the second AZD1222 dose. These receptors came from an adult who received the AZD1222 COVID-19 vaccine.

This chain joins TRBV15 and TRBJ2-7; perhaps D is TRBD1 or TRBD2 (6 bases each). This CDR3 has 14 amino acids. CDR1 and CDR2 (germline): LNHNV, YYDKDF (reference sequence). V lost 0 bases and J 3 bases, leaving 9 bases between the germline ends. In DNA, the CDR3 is TGTGCCACCAGCAGAGACGAGGGGGGCTACGAGCAGTACTTC. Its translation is CATSRDEGGYEQYF.

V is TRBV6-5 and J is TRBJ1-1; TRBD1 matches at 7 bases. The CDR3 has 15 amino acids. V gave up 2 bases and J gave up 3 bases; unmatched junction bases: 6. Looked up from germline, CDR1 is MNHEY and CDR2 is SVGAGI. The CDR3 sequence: CASSYTGVVDTEAFF. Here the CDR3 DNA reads TGTGCCAGCAGTTACACAGGGGTGGTAGACACTGAAGCTTTCTTT.

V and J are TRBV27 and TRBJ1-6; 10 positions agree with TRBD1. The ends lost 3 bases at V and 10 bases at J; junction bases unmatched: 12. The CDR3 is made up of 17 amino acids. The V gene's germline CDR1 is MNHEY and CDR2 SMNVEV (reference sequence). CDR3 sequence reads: CASSLGTGVRSGSPLHF. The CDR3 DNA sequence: TGTGCCAGCAGTTTGGGGACAGGGGTACGGAGTGGCTCACCCCTCCACTTT.

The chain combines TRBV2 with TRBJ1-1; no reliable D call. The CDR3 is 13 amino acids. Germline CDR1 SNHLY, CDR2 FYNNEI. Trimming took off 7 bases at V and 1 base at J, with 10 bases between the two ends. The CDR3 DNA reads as TGTGCCAGCATCTGGACTGAGAACACTGAAGCTTTCTTT. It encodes CASIWTENTEAFF. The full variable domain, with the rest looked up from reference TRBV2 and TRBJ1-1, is EPEVTQTPSHQVTQMGQEVILRCVPISNHLYFYWYRQILGQKVEFLVSFYNNEISEKSEIFDDQFSVERPDGSNFTLKIRSTKLEDSAMYFCASIWTENTEAFFGQGTRLTVV.